Shown below are 27 T cell receptor beta chains from a single sample sequenced in a study of cytomegalovirus exposure and HLA in healthy donors. The PCR had 60 Vbeta and 13 Jbeta primers. Method: immunoSEQ multiplex PCR; TCRdb's copy keeps in-frame clones and lacks some. This sample yields approximately 220,000 clones, of which 75% are seen a single time; 1.8% belongs to the top ten. Input material: PBMCs. The receptors were sampled from a woman aged 25 to 39 in good health and CMV-seronegative.

The sample holds a few counts of this clone. The V gene is TRBV10-3, the J gene TRBJ1-3; 8 nucleotides match TRBD1. The ends lost 0 bases at V and 3 bases at J; junction bases unmatched: 4. The CDR3 loop spans 16 amino acids. Germline loops: CDR1 ENHRY, CDR2 SYGVKD. The CDR3 protein is CAISESGQGGGNTIYF. The CDR3 nucleotides read TGTGCCATCAGTGAGTCAGGACAGGGTGGTGGAAACACCATATATTTT.

This clone was seen ten or more times. V and J are TRBV4-1 and TRBJ1-1; perhaps TRBD1 as D (5 bases). Trimming left V 4 bases short and J 6 bases short, with 9 bases between. Germline assignment: CDR1 MGHRA and CDR2 YSYEKL. This CDR3 has 12 amino acids. This chain's CDR3 is CASSPGVPEAFF. The CDR3 coding sequence is TGCGCCAGCAGCCCGGGGGTACCTGAAGCTTTCTTT.

This rearrangement joins TRBV2 to TRBJ2-7; D perhaps matches TRBD1 (9 bases). This CDR3 is 15 amino acids long. Trimming cost V 7 bases and J 5 bases, with 21 bases left between them. The germline V gene encodes CDR1 SNHLY and CDR2 FYNNEI. This CDR3 reads CASIGRGQGGNEQYF. CDR3 DNA: TGTGCCAGCATCGGGAGGGGACAGGGTGGGAACGAGCAGTACTTC.

The V gene is TRBV18, the J gene TRBJ1-2; no reliable D call. CDR1 is KGHSH and CDR2 is LQKENI in the germline V gene. The V end lost 3 bases, the J end lost 4 bases, and 15 bases lay between the germline ends. This CDR3 spans 15 amino acids. The CDR3 DNA follows: TGTGCCAGCTCACCGGCCGCGGGAGGAACCTATGGCTACACCTTC. The encoded protein is CASSPAAGGTYGYTF.

The chain carries TRBV7-2 and TRBJ1-5; D is unclear. Deletions cut 5 bases from V and 2 bases from J, with 7 bases between. CDR1 is SGHTA and CDR2 is FQGNSA in the germline V gene. This CDR3 comprises 13 residues. CDR3 protein: CASSPRGNQPQHF. CDR3 nucleotide sequence: TGTGCCAGCAGCCCTCGTGGCAATCAGCCCCAGCATTTT.

The sample holds a few counts of this clone. Here the CDR3 reads CASGFSGSGTGELFF. The CDR3 DNA is TGTGCCAGCGGGTTCTCAGGGTCAGGCACCGGGGAGCTGTTTTTT. This chain joins TRBV6-1 and TRBJ2-2, with D perhaps matching TRBD1 (5 bases). There are 15 residues in the CDR3. The germline V gene encodes CDR1 MNHNS and CDR2 SASEGT. Trimming shortened V by 8 bases and J by 4 bases, and 17 bases separated the two germline ends.

This chain uses TRBV5-5 with TRBJ2-7; a possible D gene is TRBD2 (5 bases). The CDR3 loop spans 16 amino acids. Germline V CDR1 and CDR2: SGHKS, YYEKEE (reference sequence). V lost 0 bases and J 0 bases, leaving 13 bases between the germline ends. CDR3 region: CASSLGIGGSSYEQYF. Written as DNA, the CDR3 is TGTGCCAGCAGCTTGGGGATTGGAGGATCCTCCTACGAGCAGTACTTC.

The V gene is TRBV10-3, the J gene TRBJ2-5; perhaps TRBD1 as D (6 bases). This CDR3 is built from 13 residues. CDR1 is ENHRY, CDR2 SYGVKD, per germline. V was trimmed by 8 bases and J by 2 bases, leaving 12 bases between them. The CDR3 DNA reads TGTGCCATCGCAGGGGATATACAAGAGACCCAGTACTTC. Amino acids: CAIAGDIQETQYF.

The chain couples TRBV29-1 to TRBJ2-5, with 7 bases fitting TRBD2. CDR1 and CDR2 (germline): SQVTM, ANQGSEA. This CDR3 is 15 amino acids long. The junction had 11 bases not matched to a gene; V was cut back by 6 bases and J by 1 base. Here the CDR3 DNA reads TGCAGCGTCATTACCCGGGGGGAGCCCCAAGAGACCCAGTACTTC. Translation gives CSVITRGEPQETQYF. Drawing the rest from reference TRBV29-1 and TRBJ2-5, the complete variable domain is SAVISQKPSRDICQRGTSLTIQCQVDSQVTMMFWYRQQPGQSLTLIATANQGSEATYESGFVIDKFPISRPNLTFSTLTVSNMSPEDSSIYLCSVITRGEPQETQYFGPGTRLLVL.

This chain links TRBV9 with TRBJ2-7; D is possibly TRBD1 (5 bases). This CDR3 has 14 residues. Trimming left V 3 bases short and J 0 bases short, with 10 bases between. Germline assignment: CDR1 SGDLS and CDR2 YYNGEE. The CDR3 here is CASSADTDSYEQYF. DNA for the CDR3: TGTGCCAGCAGCGCGGACACTGACTCCTACGAGCAGTACTTC. Based on the CDR3 plus reference TRBV9 and TRBJ2-7, the full variable domain is DSGVTQTPKHLITATGQRVTLRCSPRSGDLSVYWYQQSLDQGLQFLIQYYNGEERAKGNILERFSAQQFPDLHSELNLSSLELGDSALYFCASSADTDSYEQYFGPGTRLTVT.

The chain uses TRBV5-1 and TRBJ2-3, with TRBD2 identical over 7 bases. The ends lost 3 bases at V and 2 bases at J; junction bases unmatched: 6. The CDR3 totals 15 residues. CDR1 SGHRS and CDR2 YFSETQ come from the germline V gene. CDR3 sequence: CASSSRGGNTDTQYF. DNA of the CDR3: TGCGCCAGCAGCTCGCGCGGGGGTAACACAGATACGCAGTATTTT.

The chain uses TRBV2 and TRBJ1-3; unclear D gene. Deletions cut 0 bases from V and 0 bases from J, with 12 bases between. Germline V gene sequence: CDR1 SNHLY, CDR2 FYNNEI. The CDR3 covers 17 residues. The CDR3, as DNA: TGTGCCAGCAGTGAAGCGGGCAGACGAATCTCTGGAAACACCATATATTTT. This gives the protein CASSEAGRRISGNTIYF.

The sample holds a few counts of this clone. The chain uses TRBV19 and TRBJ1-4; 7 bases agree with TRBD1. Germline lookup yields CDR1 LNHDA and CDR2 SQIVND (reference sequence). After removal of 5 bases from V and 11 bases from J, the junction contained 11 bases not matched to a gene. CDR3 length: 14 amino acids. The CDR3 sequence: CASSPLDRAEKLFF. As DNA, the CDR3 is TGTGCCAGTAGTCCCCTCGACAGGGCGGAGAAACTGTTTTTT.

This clone was seen only a few times. The V and J genes are TRBV9 and TRBJ2-3; D not certain. The V gene lost 4 bases and the J gene lost 2 bases, with 8 bases spanning the gap. This CDR3 region has 13 residues. Germline CDR1 and CDR2: SGDLS and YYNGEE. The CDR3 DNA reads as TGTGCCAGCAGCAGCGTGGCCACAGATACGCAGTATTTT. Translating it yields CASSSVATDTQYF.

This chain connects TRBV18 to TRBJ1-1, with 7 positions matching TRBD1. Germline V gives CDR1 KGHSH, CDR2 LQKENI. V shed 3 bases, J shed 6 bases, and the junction held 10 bases outside the gene matches. CDR3 size: 15 residues. CDR3 nucleotides: TGTGCCAGCTCACCCGTAGGACAGGTAGGCGCTGAAGCTTTCTTT. Its translation is CASSPVGQVGAEAFF.

The V and J genes are TRBV5-6 and TRBJ1-1; D gene unclear. The CDR3 totals 12 residues. V lost 0 bases to trimming and J lost 7 bases, with 7 bases between them. Germline V gives CDR1 SGHDT, CDR2 YYEEEE. The CDR3 sequence: CASSLVGLEAFF. The CDR3 DNA is TGTGCCAGCAGCTTGGTGGGCCTTGAAGCTTTCTTT.

The chain employs TRBV29-1 and TRBJ1-4; a weak D match, TRBD1 (5 bases). Trimming removed 5 bases at V and 5 bases at J, with 12 bases between. Looked up from germline, CDR1 is SQVTM and CDR2 is ANQGSEA. The CDR3 is 13 residues long. The CDR3 sequence: CSVRGGPNEKLFF. In nucleotides, the CDR3 is TGCAGCGTTCGCGGGGGACCGAATGAAAAACTGTTTTTT.

V usage is TRBV27 and J usage is TRBJ1-2; 9 positions match TRBD1. This CDR3 is built from 15 residues. CDR1 and CDR2 (germline): MNHEY, SMNVEV (reference sequence). Losses at the gene ends were 5 bases for V and 6 bases for J; bases not matched to a gene: 10. The CDR3 protein is CASSQLGQGDHGYTF. The CDR3 DNA sequence: TGTGCCAGCAGTCAACTGGGACAGGGTGATCATGGCTACACCTTC.

The CDR3 loop reads CASSLRTSGGTDTQYF. CDR3 sequence (DNA): TGTGCCAGCAGCTTAAGAACTAGCGGGGGAACAGATACGCAGTATTTT. The chain links TRBV11-2 to TRBJ2-3; 11 nucleotides match TRBD2. This CDR3 is 16 amino acids long. After removal of 2 bases from V and 3 bases from J, the junction contained 4 bases not matched to a gene. CDR1 is SGHAT and CDR2 is FQNNGV in the germline V gene.

The chain joins TRBV15 to TRBJ2-7; possible D gene TRBD2, 6 bases. CDR1 is LNHNV and CDR2 is YYDKDF in the germline V gene (reference sequence). CDR3 length: 15 residues. V lost 1 base and J lost 2, with 12 bases in between. The CDR3: CATSRGVSGPYEQYF. In nucleotides, the CDR3 is TGTGCCACCAGCAGAGGGGTTAGCGGACCCTACGAGCAGTACTTC. The variable domain in full, completed from reference TRBV15 and TRBJ2-7, reads DAMVIQNPRYQVTQFGKPVTLSCSQTLNHNVMYWYQQKSSQAPKLLFHYYDKDFNNEADTPDNFQSRRPNTSFCFLDIRSPGLGDTAMYLCATSRGVSGPYEQYFGPGTRLTVT.

This clone has only a few counts. The V call is TRBV5-8, the J call TRBJ1-1, with D possibly being TRBD1 (6 bases). The V end lost 4 bases, the J end lost 2 bases, and 15 bases lay between the germline ends. CDR3 length equals 15 residues. The germline V gene encodes CDR1 SGHTS and CDR2 YDEGEE. The CDR3 loop is CASSRTGNFNTEAFF. The CDR3 DNA sequence: TGTGCCAGCAGCCGTACAGGGAATTTTAACACTGAAGCTTTCTTT.

This clone was recorded a few times. The chain couples TRBV5-1 to TRBJ1-1; weak D call: TRBD1 (6 bases). The CDR3 extends over 14 amino acids. V was pared by 4 bases and J by 4 bases, with 14 bases between. Germline lookup yields CDR1 SGHRS and CDR2 YFSETQ. CDR3: CASSQLGQTTEAFF. DNA of the CDR3: TGCGCCAGCAGCCAACTTGGACAGACCACTGAAGCTTTCTTT. The full variable domain, completed using reference TRBV5-1 and TRBJ1-1, is KAGVTQTPRYLIKTRGQQVTLSCSPISGHRSVSWYQQTPGQGLQFLFEYFSETQRNKGNFPGRFSGRQFSNSRSEMNVSTLELGDSALYLCASSQLGQTTEAFFGQGTRLTVV.

Remarks on this clone: The same CDR3 also results from other DNA sequences found in this sample. V and J are TRBV6-5 and TRBJ1-2, with 10 positions matching TRBD1. Germline CDR1 reads MNHEY; CDR2 reads SVGAGI. This CDR3 has 14 amino acids. V shed 5 bases, J shed 2 bases, and the junction held 2 bases outside the gene matches. The CDR3 here is CASSRQGANYGYTF. CDR3 bases: TGTGCCAGCAGTAGACAGGGGGCCAACTATGGCTACACCTTC.

The chain has TRBV12-5 and TRBJ2-5, with D maybe TRBD2 (5 bases). CDR3 length equals 16 residues. Trimming cost V 3 bases and J 7 bases, with 21 bases left between them. In germline, CDR1 is LGHNT, CDR2 FRNRAP. This chain's CDR3 is CASGFSGLRESGTQYF. In nucleotides, the CDR3 is TGTGCTAGTGGTTTCTCAGGACTGAGGGAGTCCGGGACCCAGTACTTC.

The chain is built from TRBV19 and TRBJ1-2, with 11 nucleotides matching TRBD1. V lost 5 bases, J lost 7 bases, and 3 bases stayed unmatched. CDR1 is LNHDA and CDR2 is SQIVND in the germline V gene (reference sequence). CDR3 length: 13 amino acids. Here the CDR3 reads CASSGQGAGGYTF. CDR3 DNA sequence: TGTGCCAGTAGTGGACAGGGGGCGGGTGGCTACACCTTC.

The V and J genes are TRBV7-9 and TRBJ2-7; 7 bases are a match to TRBD1. This CDR3 comprises 15 residues. Germline V gene sequence: CDR1 SEHNR, CDR2 FQNEAQ (reference sequence). The junction had 6 bases not matched to a gene; V was cut back by 1 base and J by 3 bases. Here the CDR3 DNA reads TGTGCCAGCAGCTTAGGGGACAGCAACATCTACGAGCAGTACTTC. Translated, it gives CASSLGDSNIYEQYF. The full variable domain, rest sourced from reference TRBV7-9 and TRBJ2-7, is DTGVSQNPRHKITKRGQNVTFRCDPISEHNRLYWYRQTLGQGPEFLTYFQNEAQLEKSRLLSDRFSAERPKGSFSTLEIQRTEQGDSAMYLCASSLGDSNIYEQYFGPGTRLTVT.

CDR3 bases: TGTGCCAGTACGGAACAGGGGGCCCCCTATGGCTACACCTTC. It translates to CASTEQGAPYGYTF. This sequence joins TRBV19 and TRBJ1-2; 9 nucleotides agree with TRBD1. The CDR3 totals 14 residues. With 7 bases clipped from V and 4 bases from J, the junction kept 7 bases outside the gene matches. CDR1 is LNHDA and CDR2 is SQIVND in the germline V gene (reference sequence).